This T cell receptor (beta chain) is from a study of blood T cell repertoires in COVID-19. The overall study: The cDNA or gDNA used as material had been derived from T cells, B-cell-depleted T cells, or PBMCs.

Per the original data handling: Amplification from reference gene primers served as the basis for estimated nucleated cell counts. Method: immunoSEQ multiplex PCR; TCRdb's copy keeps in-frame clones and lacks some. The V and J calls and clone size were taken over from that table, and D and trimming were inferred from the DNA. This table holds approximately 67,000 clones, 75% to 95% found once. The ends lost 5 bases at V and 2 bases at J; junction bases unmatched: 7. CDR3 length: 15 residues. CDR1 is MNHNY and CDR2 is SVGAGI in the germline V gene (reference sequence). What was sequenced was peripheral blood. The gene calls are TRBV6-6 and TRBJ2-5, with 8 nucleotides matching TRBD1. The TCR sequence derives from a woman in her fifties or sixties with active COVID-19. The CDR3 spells CASSLPDRAQETQYF. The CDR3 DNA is TGTGCCAGCAGTCTACCGGACAGGGCTCAAGAGACCCAGTACTTC.